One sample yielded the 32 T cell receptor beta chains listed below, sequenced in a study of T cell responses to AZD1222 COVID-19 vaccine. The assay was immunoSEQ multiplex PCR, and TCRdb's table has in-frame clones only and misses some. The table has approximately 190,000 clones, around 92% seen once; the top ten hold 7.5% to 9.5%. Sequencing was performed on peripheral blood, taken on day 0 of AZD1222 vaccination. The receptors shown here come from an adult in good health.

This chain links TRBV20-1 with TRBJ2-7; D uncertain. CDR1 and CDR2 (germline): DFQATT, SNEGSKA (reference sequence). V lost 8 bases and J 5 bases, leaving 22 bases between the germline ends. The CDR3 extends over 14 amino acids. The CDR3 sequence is CSSIDPSISHEQYF. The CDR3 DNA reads TGCAGTTCTATTGACCCCTCGATATCCCACGAGCAGTACTTC.

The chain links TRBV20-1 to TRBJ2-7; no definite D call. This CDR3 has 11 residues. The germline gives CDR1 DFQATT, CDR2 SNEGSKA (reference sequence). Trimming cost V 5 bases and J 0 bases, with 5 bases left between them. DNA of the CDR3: TGCAGTGCTGTCACCTCCTACGAGCAGTACTTC. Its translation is CSAVTSYEQYF.

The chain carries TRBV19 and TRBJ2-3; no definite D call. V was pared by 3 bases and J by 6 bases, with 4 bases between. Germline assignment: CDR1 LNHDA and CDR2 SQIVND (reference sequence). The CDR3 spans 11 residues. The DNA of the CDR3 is TGTGCCAGTAGTATTCGGGATACGCAGTATTTT. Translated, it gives CASSIRDTQYF.

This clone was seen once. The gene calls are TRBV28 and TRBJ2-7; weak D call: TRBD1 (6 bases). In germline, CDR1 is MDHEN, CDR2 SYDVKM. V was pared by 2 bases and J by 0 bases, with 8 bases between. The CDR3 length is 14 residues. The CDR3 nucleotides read TGTGCCAGCAGTTTAAACAGGGTCTCCTACGAGCAGTACTTC. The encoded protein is CASSLNRVSYEQYF.

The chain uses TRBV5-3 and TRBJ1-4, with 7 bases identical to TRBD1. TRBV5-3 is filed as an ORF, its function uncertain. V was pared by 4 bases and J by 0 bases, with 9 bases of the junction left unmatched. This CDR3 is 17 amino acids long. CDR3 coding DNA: TGTGCCAGAAGCCACCCGGGACAGCCCACAACTAATGAAAAACTGTTTTTT. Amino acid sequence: CARSHPGQPTTNEKLFF.

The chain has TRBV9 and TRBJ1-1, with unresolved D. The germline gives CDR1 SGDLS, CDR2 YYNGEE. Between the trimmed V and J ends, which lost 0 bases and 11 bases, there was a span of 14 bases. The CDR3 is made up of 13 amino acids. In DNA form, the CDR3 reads TGTGCCAGCAGCGTAGTAGATCGGATTTGGGCTTTCTTT. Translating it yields CASSVVDRIWAFF.

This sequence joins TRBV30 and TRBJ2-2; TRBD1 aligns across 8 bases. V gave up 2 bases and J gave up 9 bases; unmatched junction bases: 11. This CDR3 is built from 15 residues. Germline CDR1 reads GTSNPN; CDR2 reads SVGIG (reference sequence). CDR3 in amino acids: CAWSSGQAPGRELFF. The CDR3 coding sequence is TGTGCCTGGAGTTCGGGACAGGCGCCTGGGAGGGAGCTGTTTTTT.

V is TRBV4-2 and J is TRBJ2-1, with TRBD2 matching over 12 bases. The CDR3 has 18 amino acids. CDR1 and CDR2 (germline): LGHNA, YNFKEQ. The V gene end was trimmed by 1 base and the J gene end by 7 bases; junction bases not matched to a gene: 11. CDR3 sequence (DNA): TGTGCCAGCAGCCAAGCGAATACCAGACTAGCGGGAGTGAATGAGCAGTTCTTC. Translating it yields CASSQANTRLAGVNEQFF.

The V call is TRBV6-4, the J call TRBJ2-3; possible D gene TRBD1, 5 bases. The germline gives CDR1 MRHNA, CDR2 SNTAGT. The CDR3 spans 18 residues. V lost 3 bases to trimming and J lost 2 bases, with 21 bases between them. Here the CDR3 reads CASSELYPHRTLTDTQYF. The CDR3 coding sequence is TGTGCCAGCAGTGAATTGTACCCCCACAGGACCCTCACAGATACGCAGTATTTT.

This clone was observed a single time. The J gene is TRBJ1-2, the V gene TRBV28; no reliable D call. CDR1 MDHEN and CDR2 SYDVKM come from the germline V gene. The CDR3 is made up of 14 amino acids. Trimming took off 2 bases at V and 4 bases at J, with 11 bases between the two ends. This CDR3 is CASSLGRAFYGYTF. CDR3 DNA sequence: TGTGCCAGCAGTTTAGGGCGAGCCTTCTATGGCTACACCTTC.

CDR3 region: CASSDWEASGSGYEQFF. The CDR3 DNA reads TGCGCCAGCAGTGACTGGGAAGCTAGCGGGAGCGGGTATGAGCAGTTCTTC. V usage is TRBV10-2 and J usage is TRBJ2-1; 10 bases map to TRBD2. CDR3 length: 17 amino acids. V lost 3 bases, J lost 8 bases, and 13 bases stayed unmatched. CDR1 is WSHSY and CDR2 is SAAADI in the germline V gene.

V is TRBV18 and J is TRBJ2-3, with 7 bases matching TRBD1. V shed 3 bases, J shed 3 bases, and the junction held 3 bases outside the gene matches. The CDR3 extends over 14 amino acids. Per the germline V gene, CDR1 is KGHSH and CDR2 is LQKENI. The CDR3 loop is CASSPTGVTDTQYF. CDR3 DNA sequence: TGTGCCAGCTCACCCACAGGGGTAACAGATACGCAGTATTTT. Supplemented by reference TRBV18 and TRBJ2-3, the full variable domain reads NAGVMQNPRHLVRRRGQEARLRCSPMKGHSHVYWYRQLPEEGLKFMVYLQKENIIDESGMPKERFSAEFPKEGPSILRIQQVVRGDSAAYFCASSPTGVTDTQYFGPGTRLTVL.

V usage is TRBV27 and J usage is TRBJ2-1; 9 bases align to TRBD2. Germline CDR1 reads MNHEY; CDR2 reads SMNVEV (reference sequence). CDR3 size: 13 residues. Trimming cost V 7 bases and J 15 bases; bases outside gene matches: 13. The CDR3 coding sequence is TGTGCCAGCACGAAGGGAGCGGGAGGCCCGGGGTTCTTC. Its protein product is CASTKGAGGPGFF.

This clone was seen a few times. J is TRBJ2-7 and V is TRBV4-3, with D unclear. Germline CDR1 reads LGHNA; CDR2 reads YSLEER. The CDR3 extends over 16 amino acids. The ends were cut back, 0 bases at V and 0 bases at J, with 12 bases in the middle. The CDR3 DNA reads TGCGCCAGCAGCCAAGATGCCGGGCAGAGCTCCTACGAGCAGTACTTC. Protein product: CASSQDAGQSSYEQYF.

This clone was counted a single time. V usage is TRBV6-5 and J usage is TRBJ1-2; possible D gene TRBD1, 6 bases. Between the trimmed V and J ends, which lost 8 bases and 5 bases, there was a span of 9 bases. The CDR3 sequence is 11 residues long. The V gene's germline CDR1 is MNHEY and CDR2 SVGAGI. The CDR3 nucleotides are TGTGCCAGCCAAGGGGGTTATGGCTACACCTTC. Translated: CASQGGYGYTF.

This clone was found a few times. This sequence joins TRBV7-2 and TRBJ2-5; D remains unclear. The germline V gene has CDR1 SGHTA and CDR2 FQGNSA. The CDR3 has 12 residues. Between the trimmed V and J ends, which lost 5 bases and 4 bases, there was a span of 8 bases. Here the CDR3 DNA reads TGTGCCAGCAGCCGAAGCCTAGAGACCCAGTACTTC. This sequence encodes CASSRSLETQYF. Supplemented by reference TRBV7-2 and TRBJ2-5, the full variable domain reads GAGVSQSPSNKVTEKGKDVELRCDPISGHTALYWYRQSLGQGLEFLIYFQGNSAPDKSGLPSDRFSAERTGGSVSTLTIQRTQQEDSAVYLCASSRSLETQYFGPGTRLLVL.

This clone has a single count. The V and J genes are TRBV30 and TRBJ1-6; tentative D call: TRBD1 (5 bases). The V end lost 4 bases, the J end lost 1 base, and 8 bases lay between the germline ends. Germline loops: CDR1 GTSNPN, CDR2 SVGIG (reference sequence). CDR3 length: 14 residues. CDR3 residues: CAWIGGSYNSPLHF. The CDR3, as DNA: TGTGCCTGGATCGGGGGGTCCTATAATTCACCCCTCCACTTT.

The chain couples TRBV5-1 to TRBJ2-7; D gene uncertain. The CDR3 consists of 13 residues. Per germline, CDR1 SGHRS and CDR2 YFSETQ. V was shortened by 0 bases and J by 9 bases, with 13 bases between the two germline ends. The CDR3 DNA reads TGCGCCAGCAGCTTGGCTTTGTCCAATGTGCAGTACTTC. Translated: CASSLALSNVQYF.

CDR3 in DNA: TGTGCCAGCACCGTGGACAGTAGCAATCAGCCCCAGCATTTT. It encodes CASTVDSSNQPQHF. The chain employs TRBV7-9 and TRBJ1-5, with TRBD1 as a possible D gene (6 bases). The V gene lost 7 bases and the J gene lost 0 bases, with 10 bases spanning the gap. The V gene's germline CDR1 is SEHNR and CDR2 FQNEAQ (reference sequence). The CDR3 runs 14 residues.

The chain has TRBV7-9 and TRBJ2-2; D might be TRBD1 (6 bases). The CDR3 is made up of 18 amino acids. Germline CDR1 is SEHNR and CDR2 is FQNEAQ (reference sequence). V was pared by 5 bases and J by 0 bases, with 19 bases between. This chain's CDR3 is CASSPLTGNEANTGELFF. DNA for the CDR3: TGTGCCAGCAGCCCGTTGACAGGAAACGAGGCGAACACCGGGGAGCTGTTTTTT.

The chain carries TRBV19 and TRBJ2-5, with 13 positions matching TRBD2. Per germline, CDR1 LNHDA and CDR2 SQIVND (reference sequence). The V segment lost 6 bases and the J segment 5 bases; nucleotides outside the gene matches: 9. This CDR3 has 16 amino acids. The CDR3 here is CASSPGTSGDGETQYF. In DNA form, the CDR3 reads TGTGCCAGTAGCCCCGGGACTAGCGGGGACGGGGAGACCCAGTACTTC.

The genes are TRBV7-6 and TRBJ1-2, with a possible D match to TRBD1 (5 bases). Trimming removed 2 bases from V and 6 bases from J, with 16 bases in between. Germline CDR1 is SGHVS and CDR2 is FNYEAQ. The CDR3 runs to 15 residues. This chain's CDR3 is CASSLKPQGRDGYTF. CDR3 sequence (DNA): TGTGCCAGCAGCTTAAAACCGCAGGGAAGGGATGGCTACACCTTC.

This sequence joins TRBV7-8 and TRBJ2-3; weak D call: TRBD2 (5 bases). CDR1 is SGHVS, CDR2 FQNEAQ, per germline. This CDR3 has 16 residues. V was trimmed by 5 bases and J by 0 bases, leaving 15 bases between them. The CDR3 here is CASSPPDSPSTDTQYF. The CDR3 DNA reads TGTGCCAGCAGCCCTCCGGACTCCCCTAGCACAGATACGCAGTATTTT.

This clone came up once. The CDR3 sequence: CASSGGTVYEQYF. CDR3 DNA: TGCGCCAGCAGTGGCGGGACAGTCTACGAGCAGTACTTC. V usage is TRBV10-2 and J usage is TRBJ2-7, with TRBD1 as a possible D gene (7 bases). The CDR3 spans 13 residues. The V end was cut by 4 bases, the J end by 3 bases, with 10 bases between. The germline V gene has CDR1 WSHSY and CDR2 SAAADI.

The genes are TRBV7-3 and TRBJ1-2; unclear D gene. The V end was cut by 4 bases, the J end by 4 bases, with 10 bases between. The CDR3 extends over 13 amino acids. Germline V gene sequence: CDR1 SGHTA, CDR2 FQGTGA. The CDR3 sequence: CASSSTASYGYTF. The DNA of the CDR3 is TGTGCCAGCAGCTCAACGGCGAGCTATGGCTACACCTTC.

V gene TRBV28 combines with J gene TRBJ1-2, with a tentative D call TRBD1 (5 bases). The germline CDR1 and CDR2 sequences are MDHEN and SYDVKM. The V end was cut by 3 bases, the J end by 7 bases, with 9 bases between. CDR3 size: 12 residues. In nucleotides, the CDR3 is TGTGCCAGCAGTTTTAGGGGCCTTGGCTACACCTTC. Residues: CASSFRGLGYTF.

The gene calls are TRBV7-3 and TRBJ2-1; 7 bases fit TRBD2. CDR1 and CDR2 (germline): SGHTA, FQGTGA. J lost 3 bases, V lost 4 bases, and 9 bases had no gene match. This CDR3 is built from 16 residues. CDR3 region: CASSSWTLAGYNEQFF. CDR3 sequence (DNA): TGTGCCAGCAGCTCGTGGACTTTAGCGGGCTACAATGAGCAGTTCTTC.

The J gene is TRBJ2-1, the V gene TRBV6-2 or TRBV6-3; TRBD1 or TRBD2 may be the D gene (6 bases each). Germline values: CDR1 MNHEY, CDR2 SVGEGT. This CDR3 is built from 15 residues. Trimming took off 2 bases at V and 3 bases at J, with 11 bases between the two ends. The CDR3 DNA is TGTGCCAGCAGTTACGGGGGCGGGGTCTACAATGAGCAGTTCTTC. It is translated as CASSYGGGVYNEQFF.

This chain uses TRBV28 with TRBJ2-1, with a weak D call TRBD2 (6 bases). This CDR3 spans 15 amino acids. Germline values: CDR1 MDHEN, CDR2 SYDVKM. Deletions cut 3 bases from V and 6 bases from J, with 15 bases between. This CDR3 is CASSFLRLVGNEQFF. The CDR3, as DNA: TGTGCCAGCAGTTTCCTTCGACTAGTCGGCAATGAGCAGTTCTTC.

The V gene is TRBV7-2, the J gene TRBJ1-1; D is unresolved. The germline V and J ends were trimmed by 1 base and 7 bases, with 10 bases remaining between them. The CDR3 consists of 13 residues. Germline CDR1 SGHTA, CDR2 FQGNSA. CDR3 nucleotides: TGTGCCAGCAGCTTAGTTGGGTCGATTGAAGCTTTCTTT. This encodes CASSLVGSIEAFF.

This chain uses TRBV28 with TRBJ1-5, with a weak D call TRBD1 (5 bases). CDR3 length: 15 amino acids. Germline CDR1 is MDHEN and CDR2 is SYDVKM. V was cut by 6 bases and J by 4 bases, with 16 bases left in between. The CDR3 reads CASSTGRGVNQPQHF. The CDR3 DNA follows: TGTGCCAGCAGCACGGGACGGGGGGTTAATCAGCCCCAGCATTTT.

The CDR3 loop is CASSFRAGHDEQFF. Written as DNA, the CDR3 is TGTGCCAGCAGCTTCAGAGCGGGACATGATGAGCAGTTCTTC. The V gene is TRBV7-3, the J gene TRBJ2-1; tentative D call: TRBD2 (7 bases). Trimming cost V 3 bases and J 8 bases, with 14 bases left between them. Germline values: CDR1 SGHTA, CDR2 FQGTGA. The CDR3 loop spans 14 amino acids.